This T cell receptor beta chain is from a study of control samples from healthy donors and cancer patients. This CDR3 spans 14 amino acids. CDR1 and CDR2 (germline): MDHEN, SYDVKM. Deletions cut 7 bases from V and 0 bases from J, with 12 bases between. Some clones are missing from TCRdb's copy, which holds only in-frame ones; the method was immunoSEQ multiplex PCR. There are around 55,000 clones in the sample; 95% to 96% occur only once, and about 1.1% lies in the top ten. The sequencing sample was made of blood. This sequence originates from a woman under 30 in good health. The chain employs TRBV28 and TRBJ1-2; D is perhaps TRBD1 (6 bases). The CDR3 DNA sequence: TGTGCCAGCACCTGGGGGGGGCCTAACTATGGCTACACCTTC. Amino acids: CASTWGGPNYGYTF.